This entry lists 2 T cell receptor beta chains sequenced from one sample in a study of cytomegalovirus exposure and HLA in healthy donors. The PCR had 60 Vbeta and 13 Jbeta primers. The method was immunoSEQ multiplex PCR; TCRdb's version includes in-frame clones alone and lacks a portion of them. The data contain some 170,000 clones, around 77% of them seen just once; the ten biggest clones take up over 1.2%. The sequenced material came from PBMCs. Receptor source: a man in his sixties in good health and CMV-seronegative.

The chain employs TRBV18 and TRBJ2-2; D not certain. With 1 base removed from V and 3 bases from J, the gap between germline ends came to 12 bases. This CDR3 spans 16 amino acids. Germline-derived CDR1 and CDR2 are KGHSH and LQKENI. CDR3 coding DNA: TGTGCCAGCTCACCACTCAGTCAGGTGGACACCGGGGAGCTGTTTTTT. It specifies CASSPLSQVDTGELFF.

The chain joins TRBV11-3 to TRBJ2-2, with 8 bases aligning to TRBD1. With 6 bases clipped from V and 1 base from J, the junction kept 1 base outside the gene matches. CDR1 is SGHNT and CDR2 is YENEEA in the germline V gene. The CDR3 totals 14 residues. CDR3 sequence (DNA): TGTGCCAGCAGAGGACAGGGGAACACCGGGGAGCTGTTTTTT. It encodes CASRGQGNTGELFF.